This T cell receptor (beta chain) was captured in a study of neoadjuvant anti-PD-1 for oral cavity cancer (dated by TCRdb to the early 2020s). For the study in its entirety: Before curative-intent surgical resection, most patients were given three to four biweekly doses of nivolumab at 3 mg/kg. A fourth nivolumab dose was given around day 43 to patients without progression, and definitive surgical resection was performed in those patients on days 50-56. Under RECIST 1.1, a patient counted as a responder if showing complete response, partial response or stable disease, and as a non-responder if showing progression. An approximately 30% response rate was observed in the parent correlative cohort, in which around 12 patients were included.

According to the germline V gene, CDR1 reads SQVTM and CDR2 reads ANQGSEA. V drops 1 base and J drops 5 bases, leaving 14 bases in between. Counted from cysteine to phenylalanine, this CDR3 has 14 amino acids. CDR3 DNA only is kept here, 42 bases in frame from base 1. Here is what the overall study found, with its caveats: Only a few patients per response group were included in the TCR analyses, and the authors called for validation in larger cohorts. Higher pretreatment blood Treg/Th17 ratios correlated with higher pretreatment blood TCRbeta clonality and lower post-treatment tumor TCRbeta clonality. After neoadjuvant nivolumab, non-responders showed significantly higher T cell clonality (Gini index) in PBMCs than responders did.

The time point label on this specimen signifies: before neoadjuvant nivolumab. The patients had newly diagnosed stage II-IVA oral cavity squamous cell carcinoma and had not received any prior systemic or radiation treatment. Everyone in the cohort had locally advanced, HPV-negative oral cavity squamous cell carcinoma. Peripheral blood mononuclear cells were analyzed directly and were not maintained or expanded in culture. The samples were obtained from a longitudinal correlative study of a single-arm phase II trial testing neoadjuvant nivolumab in oral cavity squamous cell carcinoma. Subject-matched pre- and post-treatment PBMCs and tumors from three responders and three non-responders underwent genomic DNA-based TCRbeta sequencing. Peripheral blood mononuclear cells were drawn once before nivolumab treatment and a second time after treatment, when surgery took place. Genomic DNA was isolated from PBMCs using the Maxwell RSC DNA from Cells kit.

For deep sequencing of PBMC libraries, mostly roughly 520 ng of input genomic DNA was used, and six replicates were run per sample. Following the manufacturer's instructions, the team built TCRbeta libraries using the immunoSEQ hsTCRbeta kit. An Illumina NovaSeq 6000 S4 flow cell was used to sequence the final libraries, which had first been combined to 3 nM. The authors' pipeline ran thus. Raw data preprocessing and quality control were performed with the immunoSEQ Analyzer. The analysis was restricted to productive rearrangements, with each unique CDR3 amino acid sequence defining a clonotype. Repertoire clonality was estimated as the Gini-Simpson index, computed with the R package tcR. Student's t test was used to compare Gini indices, and Pearson correlation was used to assess associations with tumor size change. The table was pulled from immuneACCESS by TCRdb, which kept in-frame rearrangements only. Such tables lose some clones; where checked, under half of the loss comes from unresolved V genes, and the rest has no known cause. V, J and clone size reflect that table, while D and trimming were determined from the DNA. This sample has under 85,000 clones in its table, and 84% of those were observed once. The ten largest make up about 2.9% of the sample.

This clone was counted a few times. The antigen it recognizes is unknown. Nothing much larger sits one base from this clone, and base qualities are not available. Recombination connected TRBV29-1 to TRBJ2-5; the D gene cannot be resolved beyond TRBD1 or TRBD2, each matching 5 bases. Sequencing used PBMCs, obtained before nivolumab (anti-PD-1) treatment. The sequence came from a person between 40 and 80 years old with oral cavity squamous cell carcinoma. CDR3 loop: CSVEVGVKGETQYF. The nucleotide sequence is TGCAGCGTTGAAGTGGGGGTGAAAGGGGAGACCCAGTACTTC.